The 10 T cell receptor beta chains below all came from one sample that was sequenced in a study of cytomegalovirus exposure and HLA in healthy donors. 60 Vbeta and 13 Jbeta primers were used in PCR. Profiling relied on immunoSEQ multiplex PCR, and the TCRdb table lists in-frame clones only, not all of them. The table has about 160,000 clones, 82% seen once. The sequenced material came from PBMCs. The receptor set was obtained from a girl aged 10 to 17 in good health and CMV-seropositive.

Details on this clone: The germline gene is not matched at one end of the junction; a read error may be the cause. The chain combines TRBV7-9 with TRBJ1-5; TRBD1 agrees at 9 bases. Germline V CDR1 and CDR2: SEHNR, FQNEAQ (reference sequence). This CDR3 is built from 15 residues. Written as DNA, the CDR3 is TGTTCCAGTAGGCGGGACAGGGAAGGCAATCAGCCCCAGCATTTT. Its translation: CSSRRDREGNQPQHF.

V and J are TRBV19 and TRBJ1-5; possibly TRBD1 for D (5 bases). From germline, CDR1 is LNHDA and CDR2 SQIVND (reference sequence). This CDR3 spans 15 amino acids. The ends were cut back, 7 bases at V and 0 bases at J, with 13 bases in the middle. The CDR3 spells CASIYGHYSNQPQHF. The CDR3 bases are TGTGCCAGTATATACGGACATTATAGCAATCAGCCCCAGCATTTT.

The V and J genes are TRBV5-1 and TRBJ2-5; tentatively, D is TRBD1 (6 bases). The V gene lost 8 bases and the J gene lost 5 bases, with 22 bases spanning the gap. The CDR3 has 15 residues. The germline V gene encodes CDR1 SGHRS and CDR2 YFSETQ. The CDR3 protein is CASEEGTSLSETQYF. CDR3 sequence (DNA): TGCGCCAGTGAAGAAGGGACATCGCTGAGTGAGACCCAGTACTTC.

The rearrangement joins TRBV18 to TRBJ1-5; D might be TRBD1 (5 bases). In germline, CDR1 is KGHSH, CDR2 LQKENI. V was trimmed by 2 bases and J by 4 bases, leaving 9 bases between them. The CDR3 covers 14 residues. Written as DNA, the CDR3 is TGTGCCAGCTCACCATCGGGGGAAAATCAGCCCCAGCATTTT. It is translated as CASSPSGENQPQHF.

This chain uses TRBV2 with TRBJ2-7, with TRBD1 matching over 12 bases. With 6 bases clipped from V and 3 bases from J, the junction kept 6 bases outside the gene matches. Germline CDR1 and CDR2: SNHLY and FYNNEI. The CDR3 runs to 15 residues. CDR3 protein: CASSEGQGASYEQYF. CDR3 DNA: TGTGCCAGCAGCGAGGGACAGGGGGCGAGCTACGAGCAGTACTTC. The whole variable domain, remainder taken from reference TRBV2 and TRBJ2-7, is EPEVTQTPSHQVTQMGQEVILRCVPISNHLYFYWYRQILGQKVEFLVSFYNNEISEKSEIFDDQFSVERPDGSNFTLKIRSTKLEDSAMYFCASSEGQGASYEQYFGPGTRLTVT.

The CDR3 spells CASSYSPGDFEAFF. CDR3 nucleotides: TGTGCCAGCAGTTACTCCCCGGGTGATTTTGAAGCTTTCTTT. The chain couples TRBV6-5 to TRBJ1-1; no definite D call. Germline CDR1 and CDR2: MNHEY and SVGAGI. The V end was cut by 0 bases, the J end by 7 bases, with 12 bases between. The CDR3 loop spans 14 amino acids.

This clone was seen a few times. The genes are TRBV10-1 and TRBJ2-2, with D unclear. Trimming took off 4 bases at V and 6 bases at J, with 6 bases between the two ends. Germline lookup yields CDR1 WNHNN and CDR2 SYGVQD (reference sequence). The CDR3 sequence is 12 residues long. DNA of the CDR3: TGCGCCAGCAGTGTGAGTCCCGGGGAGCTGTTTTTT. Translating gives CASSVSPGELFF.

Comments on this clone: One junction end disagrees with the germline gene, perhaps due to a read error. Additional DNA sequences in this sample encode the identical CDR3. V is TRBV30 and J is TRBJ2-4; D is unclear. There are 13 residues in the CDR3. The germline gives CDR1 GTSNPN, CDR2 SVGIG (reference sequence). The CDR3 DNA follows: TGTGCCTGGAGTAGAGGAGAGAAAAACATTCAGTACTTT. Amino acids: CAWSRGEKNIQYF.

The chain links TRBV7-2 to TRBJ2-5; TRBD2 is a possible D gene (6 bases). Germline V gives CDR1 SGHTA, CDR2 FQGNSA. V lost 5 bases and J 7 bases, leaving 11 bases between the germline ends. The length of the CDR3 is 12 residues. CDR3: CASSVGTATQYF. The DNA for the CDR3 is TGTGCCAGCAGCGTCGGGACTGCGACCCAGTACTTC.

The chain carries TRBV4-3 and TRBJ1-1; 10 nucleotides align to TRBD1. The CDR3 consists of 15 residues. Per germline, CDR1 LGHNA and CDR2 YSLEER. Trimming cost V 4 bases and J 1 base; bases outside gene matches: 3. The chain's CDR3 is CASSRGTGANTEAFF. CDR3 in DNA: TGCGCCAGCAGCCGCGGGACAGGGGCGAACACTGAAGCTTTCTTT.